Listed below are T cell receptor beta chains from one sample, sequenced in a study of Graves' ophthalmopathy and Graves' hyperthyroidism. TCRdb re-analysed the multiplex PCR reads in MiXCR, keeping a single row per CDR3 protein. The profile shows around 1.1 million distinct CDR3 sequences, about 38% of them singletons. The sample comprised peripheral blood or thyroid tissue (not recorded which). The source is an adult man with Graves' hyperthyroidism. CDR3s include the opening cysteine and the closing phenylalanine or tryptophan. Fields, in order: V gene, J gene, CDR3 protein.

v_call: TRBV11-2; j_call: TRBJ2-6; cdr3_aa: CASSLGLNRGPGANVLTF
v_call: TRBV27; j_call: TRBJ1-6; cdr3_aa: CASMGGRGSYSPLHF
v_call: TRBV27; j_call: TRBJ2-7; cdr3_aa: CASRNLDLSYEQYF
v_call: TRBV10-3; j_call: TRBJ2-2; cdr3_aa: CAISDSPDNYGTGELFF
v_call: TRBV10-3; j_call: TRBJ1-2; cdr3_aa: CASSYSGTGTYGYTF
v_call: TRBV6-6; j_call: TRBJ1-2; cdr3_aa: CASRSQGKSTF
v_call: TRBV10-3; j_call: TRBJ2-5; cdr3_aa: CATADRRGETQYF
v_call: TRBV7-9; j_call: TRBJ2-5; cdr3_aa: CASSSSSPTQETQYF
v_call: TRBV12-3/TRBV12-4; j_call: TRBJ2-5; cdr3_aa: CASRKLAGGPETQYF
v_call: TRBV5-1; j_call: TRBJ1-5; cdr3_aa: CASSLGKGDGQPQHF
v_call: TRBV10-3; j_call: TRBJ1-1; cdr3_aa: CAISANSGGTEAFF
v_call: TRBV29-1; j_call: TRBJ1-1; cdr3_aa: CSVELPGGRTEAFF
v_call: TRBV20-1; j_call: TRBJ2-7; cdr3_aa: CSANLADPIPYEQYF
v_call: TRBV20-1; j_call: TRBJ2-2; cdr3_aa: CSARVSKGDTGELFF
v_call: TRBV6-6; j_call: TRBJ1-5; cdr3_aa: CASISTKRAGEGNQPQHF
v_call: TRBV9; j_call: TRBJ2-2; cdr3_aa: CASRQSGTGELFF
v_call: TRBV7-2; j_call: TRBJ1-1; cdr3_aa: CASSLAPDREAFF
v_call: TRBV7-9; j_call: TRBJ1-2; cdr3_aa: CASSPTIMNYGYTF
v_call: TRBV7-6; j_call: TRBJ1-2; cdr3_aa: CASSLFAGFVYGYTF
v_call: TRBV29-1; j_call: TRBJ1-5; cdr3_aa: CSVGARGQPQHF
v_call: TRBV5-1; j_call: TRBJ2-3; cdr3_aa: CASSLALTSGRGDTQYF
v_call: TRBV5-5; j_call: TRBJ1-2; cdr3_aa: CASSFPSDRWGYTF
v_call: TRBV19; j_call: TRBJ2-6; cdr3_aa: CASSAETGNSGANVLTF
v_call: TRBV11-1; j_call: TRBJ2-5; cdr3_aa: CASSLISGEETQYF
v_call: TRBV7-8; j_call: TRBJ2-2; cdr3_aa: CASSSRVADTGELFF
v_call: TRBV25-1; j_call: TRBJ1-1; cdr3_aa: CASTLSPGGTEAFF
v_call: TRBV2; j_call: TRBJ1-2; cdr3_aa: CASSTGTNKNYGYTF
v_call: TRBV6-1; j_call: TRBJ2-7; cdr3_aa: CASSEGGTAYEQYF
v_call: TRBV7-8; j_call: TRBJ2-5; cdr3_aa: CASLADTGGGQETQYF
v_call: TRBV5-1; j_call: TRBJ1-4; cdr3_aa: CASSVGVGATNEKLFF
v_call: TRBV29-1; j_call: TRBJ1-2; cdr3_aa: CSSPTGSNYTF
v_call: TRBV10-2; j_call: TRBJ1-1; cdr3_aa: CASTGKSEAFF
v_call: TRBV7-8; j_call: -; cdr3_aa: CASTKRDRLYNSPLHF
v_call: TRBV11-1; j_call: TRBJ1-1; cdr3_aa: CASLISTEAFF
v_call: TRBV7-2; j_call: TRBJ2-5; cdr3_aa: CASSLAERTQYF
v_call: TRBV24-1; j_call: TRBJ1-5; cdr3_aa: CATSDDLEPQHF
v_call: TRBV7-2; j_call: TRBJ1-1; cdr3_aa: CASSSVGLLNTEAFF
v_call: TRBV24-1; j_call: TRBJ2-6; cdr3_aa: CATSDPIADRTLGANVLTF
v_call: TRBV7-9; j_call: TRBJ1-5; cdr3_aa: CASSAQPDSVNQPQHF
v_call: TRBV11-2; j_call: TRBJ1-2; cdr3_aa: CASSVVGERSYGYTF
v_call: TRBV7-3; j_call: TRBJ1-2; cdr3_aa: CASSFDSLGGNTF
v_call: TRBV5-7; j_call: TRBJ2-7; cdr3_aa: CASSPRAGGIPYEQYF
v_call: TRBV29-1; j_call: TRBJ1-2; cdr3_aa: CSVTSTASYGYTF
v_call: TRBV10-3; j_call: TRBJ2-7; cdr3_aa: CAVTTNGYEQYF
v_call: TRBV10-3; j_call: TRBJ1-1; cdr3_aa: CAISNSVEAFF
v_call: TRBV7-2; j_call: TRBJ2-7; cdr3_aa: CASSFRGGAEEQYF
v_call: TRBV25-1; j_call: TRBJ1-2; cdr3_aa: CASGEGQGDGYTF
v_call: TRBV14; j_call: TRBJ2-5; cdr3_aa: CASSQAGTSGATQYF
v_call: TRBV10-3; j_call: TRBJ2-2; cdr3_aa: CASSYTSRGVRTGELFF
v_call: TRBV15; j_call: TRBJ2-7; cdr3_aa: CATSRDLARNSYEQYF
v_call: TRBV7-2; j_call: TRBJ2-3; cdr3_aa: CASSPQGVATQYF
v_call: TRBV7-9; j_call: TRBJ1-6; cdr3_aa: CASSPKGLSGSSSDSPLHF
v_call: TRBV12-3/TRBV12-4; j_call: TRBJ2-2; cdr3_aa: CASSSKGQGAGELFF
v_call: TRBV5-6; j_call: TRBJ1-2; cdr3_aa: CASSPTYQGSRRGYGYTF